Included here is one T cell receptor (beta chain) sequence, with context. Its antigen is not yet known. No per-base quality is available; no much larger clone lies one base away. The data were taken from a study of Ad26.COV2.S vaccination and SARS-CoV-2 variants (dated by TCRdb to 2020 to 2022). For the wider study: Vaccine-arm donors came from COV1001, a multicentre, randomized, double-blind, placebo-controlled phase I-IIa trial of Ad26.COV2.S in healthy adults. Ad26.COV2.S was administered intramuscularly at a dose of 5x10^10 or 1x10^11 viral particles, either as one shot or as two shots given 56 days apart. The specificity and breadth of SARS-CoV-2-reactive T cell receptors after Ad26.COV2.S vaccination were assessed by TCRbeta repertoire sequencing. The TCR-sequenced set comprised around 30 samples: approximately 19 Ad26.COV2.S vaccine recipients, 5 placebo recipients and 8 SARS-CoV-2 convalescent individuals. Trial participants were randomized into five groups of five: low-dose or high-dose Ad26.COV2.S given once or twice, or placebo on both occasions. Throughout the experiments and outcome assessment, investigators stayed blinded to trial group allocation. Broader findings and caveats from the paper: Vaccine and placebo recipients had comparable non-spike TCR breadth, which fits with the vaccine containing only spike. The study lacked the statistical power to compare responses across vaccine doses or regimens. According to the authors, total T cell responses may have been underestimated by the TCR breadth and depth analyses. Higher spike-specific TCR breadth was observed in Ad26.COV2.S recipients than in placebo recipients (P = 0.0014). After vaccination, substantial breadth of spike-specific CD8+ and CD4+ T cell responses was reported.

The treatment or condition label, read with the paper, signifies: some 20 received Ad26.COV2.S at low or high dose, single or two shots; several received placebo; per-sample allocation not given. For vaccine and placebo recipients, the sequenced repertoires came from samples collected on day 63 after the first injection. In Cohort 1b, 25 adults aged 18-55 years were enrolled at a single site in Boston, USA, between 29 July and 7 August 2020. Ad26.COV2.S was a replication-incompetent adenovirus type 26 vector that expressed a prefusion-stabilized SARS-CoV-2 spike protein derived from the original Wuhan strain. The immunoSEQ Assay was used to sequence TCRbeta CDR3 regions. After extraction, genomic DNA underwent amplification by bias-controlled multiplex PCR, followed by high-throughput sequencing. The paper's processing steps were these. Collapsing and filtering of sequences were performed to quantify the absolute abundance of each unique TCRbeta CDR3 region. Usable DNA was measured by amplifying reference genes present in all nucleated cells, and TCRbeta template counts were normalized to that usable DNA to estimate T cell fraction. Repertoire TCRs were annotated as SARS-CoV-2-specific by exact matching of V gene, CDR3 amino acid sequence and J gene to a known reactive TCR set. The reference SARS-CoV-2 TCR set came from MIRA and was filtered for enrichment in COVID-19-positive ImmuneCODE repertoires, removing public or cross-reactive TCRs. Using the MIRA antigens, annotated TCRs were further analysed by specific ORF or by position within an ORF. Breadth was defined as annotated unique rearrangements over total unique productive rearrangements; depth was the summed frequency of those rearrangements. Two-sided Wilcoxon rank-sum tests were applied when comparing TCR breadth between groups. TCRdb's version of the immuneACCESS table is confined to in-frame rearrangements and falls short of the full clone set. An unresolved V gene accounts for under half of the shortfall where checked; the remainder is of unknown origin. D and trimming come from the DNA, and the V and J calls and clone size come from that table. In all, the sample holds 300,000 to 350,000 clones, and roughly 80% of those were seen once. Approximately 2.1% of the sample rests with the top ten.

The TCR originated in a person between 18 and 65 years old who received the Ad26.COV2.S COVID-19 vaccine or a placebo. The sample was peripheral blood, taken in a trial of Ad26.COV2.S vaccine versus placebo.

CDR3 sequence: CASSFNPRGTNTEAFF. The DNA is TGTGCCAGCAGTTTCAATCCGCGGGGAACTAACACTGAAGCTTTCTTT. The chain was built from TRBV28 and TRBJ1-1; no D gene is confidently identified. Trimming removed 3 bases from V and 2 bases from J, leaving 16 bases between the germline ends. The CDR3 covers 16 residues, taking in both the cysteine and the phenylalanine. Only CDR3 DNA is held: 48 bases, read in frame from base 1. Based on the germline V gene, the CDR1 and CDR2 sequences are MDHEN and SYDVKM.